Listed here are 22 T cell receptor beta chains from one sample, sequenced in a study of blood T cell repertoires in COVID-19. This table comes from immunoSEQ multiplex PCR, and its TCRdb copy is limited to in-frame clones, with some not included. The data contain 150,000 to 200,000 clones, roughly 80% of them singletons. Sequenced: peripheral blood. Receptor source: a woman aged 25 to 39 with acute or convalescent COVID-19.

This chain links TRBV7-9 with TRBJ1-1; a possible D gene is TRBD1 (5 bases). Per germline, CDR1 SEHNR and CDR2 FQNEAQ (reference sequence). This CDR3 region has 14 residues. V lost 0 bases, J lost 5 bases, and 10 bases lay in between. Written as DNA, the CDR3 is TGTGCCAGCAGCTTAGCCGGGGCGGGGACTGAAGCTTTCTTT. Protein: CASSLAGAGTEAFF.

This clone was counted a single time. The V gene is TRBV2, the J gene TRBJ2-5, with 13 bases that match TRBD2. V was clipped by 4 bases and J by 5 bases; unmatched bases: 4. The germline CDR1 and CDR2 sequences are SNHLY and FYNNEI. The CDR3 is 15 amino acids. The CDR3 protein is CASSGLAGGGETQYF. In DNA, the CDR3 is TGTGCCAGCAGTGGACTAGCGGGAGGAGGCGAGACCCAGTACTTC.

V and J are TRBV28 and TRBJ1-2; 8 nucleotides align to TRBD1. With V trimmed by 9 bases and J by 4 bases, 4 bases remained unmatched. The CDR3 is made up of 12 amino acids. Germline CDR1 reads MDHEN; CDR2 reads SYDVKM. CDR3 amino acids: CARFTGGYGYTF. The DNA for the CDR3 is TGTGCCAGATTCACAGGGGGCTATGGCTACACCTTC.

The chain recombines TRBV30 with TRBJ2-5; 13 bases are a match to TRBD2. J gave up 2 bases and V 3 bases, and 6 bases lay outside the gene matches. CDR3 length equals 16 residues. The V gene's germline CDR1 is GTSNPN and CDR2 SVGIG (reference sequence). Here the CDR3 DNA reads TGTGCCTGGAGCCCCGGGACTAGCGGGAATCAAGAGACCCAGTACTTC. It codes for CAWSPGTSGNQETQYF.

The rearrangement joins TRBV19 to TRBJ1-3; 8 bases align to TRBD1. Per germline, CDR1 LNHDA and CDR2 SQIVND (reference sequence). The CDR3 runs 15 residues. V was clipped by 5 bases and J by 3 bases; unmatched bases: 6. The CDR3 nucleotides read TGTGCCAGTAGTCCGCGGACAGGGTTTGGAAACACCATATATTTT. Translation gives CASSPRTGFGNTIYF.

The genes are TRBV15 and TRBJ1-2; D gene ambiguous. V lost 0 bases and J lost 5, with 7 bases in between. The CDR3 extends over 13 amino acids. Germline assignment: CDR1 LNHNV and CDR2 YYDKDF (reference sequence). The CDR3 DNA reads TGTGCCACCAGCAGAGATCCACGGTATGGCTACACCTTC. Protein: CATSRDPRYGYTF.

CDR3 DNA sequence: TGCGCCAGCAGTCCCGGGACACCACATTCACCCCTCCACTTT. Translated, it gives CASSPGTPHSPLHF. The chain employs TRBV4-1 and TRBJ1-6, with a possible D match to TRBD1 (6 bases). CDR3 length: 14 amino acids. In germline, CDR1 is MGHRA, CDR2 YSYEKL. V dropped 6 bases and J dropped 8 bases, with 14 bases sitting between them.

J is TRBJ1-2 and V is TRBV13; D is ambiguous. The CDR3 length is 16 residues. V lost 0 bases to trimming and J lost 0 bases, with 11 bases between them. Germline CDR1 and CDR2: PRHDT and FYEKMQ (reference sequence). The CDR3 region has the DNA TGTGCCAGCAGCTTAGGCAGGTCAGGTACTAACTATGGCTACACCTTC. Amino acid sequence: CASSLGRSGTNYGYTF.

V gene TRBV29-1 combines with J gene TRBJ1-1; D is ambiguous. V was clipped by 5 bases and J by 5 bases, with 18 bases between them. This CDR3 is 14 amino acids long. Germline V gene lookup returns CDR1 SQVTM and CDR2 ANQGSEA. Written as DNA, the CDR3 is TGCAGCGTTTTCGCGCGGGCACGTTGGACTGAAGCTTTCTTT. Residues: CSVFARARWTEAFF.

The rearrangement uses TRBV6-5 and TRBJ1-1; D gene uncertain. CDR1 and CDR2 (germline): MNHEY, SVGAGI. There are 13 residues in the CDR3. Trimming removed 2 bases at V and 8 bases at J, with 12 bases between. CDR3 loop: CASSYLGVLEAFF. The CDR3 region has the DNA TGTGCCAGCAGTTACCTCGGGGTCTTGGAAGCTTTCTTT.

This chain joins TRBV6-2 or TRBV6-3 and TRBJ2-5, with D hard to call. The ends were cut back, 3 bases at V and 0 bases at J, with 8 bases in the middle. The CDR3 has 14 amino acids. Looked up from germline, CDR1 is MNHEY and CDR2 is SVGEGT. CDR3 nucleotides: TGTGCCAGCAGTTATCCCCCGTACCAAGAGACCCAGTACTTC. This gives the protein CASSYPPYQETQYF.

The rearrangement links TRBV19 to TRBJ1-4; D is undetermined. This CDR3 spans 12 amino acids. Trimming took 9 bases from V and 8 from J, leaving 13 bases between them. CDR1 and CDR2 (germline): LNHDA, SQIVND (reference sequence). The CDR3 bases are TGTGCCAGGATCGAAAGGGAGGAAAAACTGTTTTTT. Protein: CARIEREEKLFF.

This clone has just a few counts. The chain is built from TRBV5-1 and TRBJ1-2, with no clear D. Per the germline V gene, CDR1 is SGHRS and CDR2 is YFSETQ. Trimming removed 1 base from V and 4 bases from J, with 14 bases in between. The CDR3 spans 15 residues. CDR3 residues: CASSLFRATGYGYTF. CDR3 bases: TGCGCCAGCAGCTTGTTCCGTGCCACCGGCTATGGCTACACCTTC.

The chain links TRBV5-1 to TRBJ1-5; maybe TRBD1 (6 bases). Trimming pared 4 bases from V and 5 bases from J, leaving 16 bases between. CDR3 length: 15 amino acids. CDR1 SGHRS and CDR2 YFSETQ come from the germline V gene. DNA for the CDR3: TGCGCCAGCAGCGACCTCGGGGGGCGGGATCAGCCCCAGCATTTT. Amino acids: CASSDLGGRDQPQHF.

This chain connects TRBV15 to TRBJ1-1, with TRBD1 identical over 7 bases. CDR3 length: 14 amino acids. CDR1 LNHNV and CDR2 YYDKDF come from the germline V gene (reference sequence). Unmatched junction bases numbered 4, after V lost 0 bases and J lost 6 bases. Here the CDR3 reads CATSRDNDRAEAFF. CDR3 DNA: TGTGCCACCAGCAGAGATAACGACAGGGCTGAAGCTTTCTTT.

In its sample, this clone was seen once. The chain links TRBV5-1 to TRBJ2-1; D is undetermined. CDR3 size: 11 residues. Germline V gene sequence: CDR1 SGHRS, CDR2 YFSETQ. V lost 4 bases and J 5 bases, leaving 4 bases between the germline ends. The CDR3 region has the DNA TGCGCCAGCAGCCCCGACAATGAGCAGTTCTTC. It encodes CASSPDNEQFF. Supplemented by reference TRBV5-1 and TRBJ2-1, the full variable domain reads KAGVTQTPRYLIKTRGQQVTLSCSPISGHRSVSWYQQTPGQGLQFLFEYFSETQRNKGNFPGRFSGRQFSNSRSEMNVSTLELGDSALYLCASSPDNEQFFGPGTRLTVL.

This sequence joins TRBV12-3 or TRBV12-4 and TRBJ2-5, with 10 bases fitting TRBD2. The CDR3 consists of 13 residues. J was trimmed by 4 bases and V by 7 bases; bases with no gene match: 3. The CDR3 protein is CASTRLAGETQYF. The DNA of the CDR3 is TGTGCCAGCACTAGACTAGCGGGAGAGACCCAGTACTTC.

The chain links TRBV27 to TRBJ2-5, with a tentative D call TRBD2 (6 bases). CDR3 length: 17 amino acids. Trimming left V 3 bases short and J 6 bases short, with 23 bases between. CDR1 is MNHEY, CDR2 SMNVEV, per germline (reference sequence). The CDR3 protein is CASSFMGFGGSGQTQYF. The CDR3 bases are TGTGCCAGCAGTTTCATGGGTTTCGGAGGGAGTGGACAGACCCAGTACTTC.

This sequence joins TRBV12-3 or TRBV12-4 and TRBJ1-1; D unclear. V gave up 4 bases and J gave up 7 bases, with 4 bases separating them. CDR3 length: 10 residues. The CDR3 spells CASSSNEAFF. Here the CDR3 DNA reads TGTGCCAGCAGTTCTAATGAAGCTTTCTTT.

The chain joins TRBV12-3 or TRBV12-4 to TRBJ1-2; D unresolved. Trimming took 6 bases from V and 4 from J, leaving 12 bases between them. This CDR3 comprises 13 residues. The CDR3 DNA sequence: TGTGCCAGCAGCGTCGACACTTTCTATGGCTACACCTTC. Translating it yields CASSVDTFYGYTF.

In its sample, this clone was seen a few times. The chain uses TRBV5-1 and TRBJ2-1; 16 nucleotides line up with TRBD2. Germline loops: CDR1 SGHRS, CDR2 YFSETQ. Unmatched junction bases numbered 7, after V lost 0 bases and J lost 7 bases. CDR3 length: 18 amino acids. The CDR3 spells CASSLALGLAGGVNEQFF. The CDR3 nucleotides read TGCGCCAGCAGCTTGGCACTGGGACTAGCGGGAGGGGTAAATGAGCAGTTCTTC. Drawing the rest from reference TRBV5-1 and TRBJ2-1, the complete variable domain is KAGVTQTPRYLIKTRGQQVTLSCSPISGHRSVSWYQQTPGQGLQFLFEYFSETQRNKGNFPGRFSGRQFSNSRSEMNVSTLELGDSALYLCASSLALGLAGGVNEQFFGPGTRLTVL.

This CDR3 reads CASTPGGRANYGYTF. CDR3 in DNA: TGTGCCAGTACACCGGGGGGCAGAGCTAACTATGGCTACACCTTC. V usage is TRBV19 and J usage is TRBJ1-2; possible D gene TRBD1, 6 bases. Germline values: CDR1 LNHDA, CDR2 SQIVND (reference sequence). The ends were cut back, 7 bases at V and 0 bases at J, with 15 bases in the middle. The CDR3 loop spans 15 amino acids.